The 7 T cell receptor beta chains below come from one sample, sequenced in a study of CD8+ T cells in alopecia areata. Sequencing used cDNA as its template, made by extracting RNA and reverse transcribing it. Using immunoSEQ multiplex PCR, the repertoire was profiled, and TCRdb retains in-frame clones only, with some absent. The sample lists about 180,000 clones, less than 80% occurring once. The sample in question was CD8+ T cells sorted from blood, obtained at week 0. The receptors were sampled from a human donor with alopecia areata.

This clone showed up just once. For the CDR3, the DNA is TGCGCCAGCAGCCACTACCTGGGAGGGGGGAATGAGCAGTTCTTC. It codes for CASSHYLGGGNEQFF. The chain uses TRBV5-1 and TRBJ2-1, with D possibly being TRBD2 (7 bases). The CDR3 covers 15 residues. Trimming stripped 4 bases from V and 7 bases from J, with 18 bases between. CDR1 and CDR2 from the germline V gene are SGHRS and YFSETQ.

This clone was counted a few times. This sequence joins TRBV7-6 and TRBJ2-7, with 14 bases fitting TRBD2. With V trimmed by 4 bases and J by 3 bases, 5 bases remained unmatched. The CDR3 length is 16 residues. Germline V gene sequence: CDR1 SGHVS, CDR2 FNYEAQ. The chain's CDR3 is CASSSRTSGGIYEQYF. The CDR3 bases are TGTGCCAGCAGCTCTCGGACTAGCGGGGGGATCTACGAGCAGTACTTC.

This clone was recorded a few times. The chain links TRBV6-1 to TRBJ1-5; no clear D gene. Trimming removed 1 base at V and 5 bases at J, with 9 bases between. Germline assignment: CDR1 MNHNS and CDR2 SASEGT. The CDR3 loop spans 14 amino acids. Here the CDR3 reads CASSEEVVDQPQHF. Here the CDR3 DNA reads TGTGCCAGCAGTGAAGAAGTGGTCGATCAGCCCCAGCATTTT.

This clone was seen a handful of times. CDR3 residues: CASSGPGLETQYF. CDR3 bases: TGTGCCAGCAGTGGTCCTGGTTTGGAGACCCAGTACTTC. The rearrangement joins TRBV25-1 to TRBJ2-5, with D uncertain. Germline CDR1 is MGHDK and CDR2 is SYGVNS. This CDR3 region has 13 residues. V dropped 4 bases and J dropped 5 bases, with 11 bases sitting between them.

This clone has a single count. At one boundary the junction diverges from the germline segment, which might be a read error. The V call is TRBV4-2, the J call TRBJ1-5; 8 bases agree with TRBD1. Germline CDR1 and CDR2: LGHNA and YNFKEQ. This CDR3 region has 15 residues. DNA for the CDR3: TGTGCCAGCAGCCTGACGCCAGGGGGCGGGCAGCCCCGGCATTTT. Translated, it gives CASSLTPGGGQPRHF.

Comments on this clone: The same CDR3 can be traced to other DNA sequences in this sample. The chain joins TRBV9 to TRBJ2-3, with no clear D. V lost 3 bases and J 7 bases, leaving 3 bases between the germline ends. There are 10 residues in the CDR3. CDR1 is SGDLS and CDR2 is YYNGEE in the germline V gene. CDR3 coding DNA: TGTGCCAGCAGCGGGAATACGCAGTATTTT. Its protein product is CASSGNTQYF.

The chain recombines TRBV30 with TRBJ2-7, with D maybe TRBD2 (5 bases). V was pared by 0 bases and J by 7 bases, with 13 bases between. The CDR3 runs to 13 residues. Germline lookup yields CDR1 GTSNPN and CDR2 SVGIG (reference sequence). CDR3 loop: CAWSVFGGLEQYF. The CDR3 DNA reads TGTGCCTGGAGTGTATTTGGCGGGTTAGAGCAGTACTTC.